Presented here are 14 T cell receptor beta chains from one specimen sequenced in a study of cytomegalovirus exposure and HLA in healthy donors. The PCR employed 60 Vbeta primers together with 13 Jbeta primers. Generated by immunoSEQ multiplex PCR, the TCRdb table keeps only in-frame clones and is missing some. The profile shows about 110,000 clones, roughly 70% of them singletons. The sample comprised PBMCs. Receptors were obtained from a woman aged 30 to 39 in good health and CMV-seronegative.

About this clone itself: This specimen includes other DNA sequences encoding the same CDR3. The CDR3 protein is CASSFRGGNQPQHF. The CDR3 nucleotides are TGTGCCAGCAGTTTTCGGGGGGGCAATCAGCCCCAGCATTTT. V and J are TRBV27 and TRBJ1-5; D may be TRBD1 (5 bases). Trimming stripped 3 bases from V and 2 bases from J, with 8 bases between. The CDR3 is 14 amino acids. Germline V gives CDR1 MNHEY, CDR2 SMNVEV (reference sequence).

This clone was found a few times. The V call is TRBV7-9, the J call TRBJ2-7, with D possibly being TRBD2 (6 bases). This CDR3 is built from 15 residues. Per germline, CDR1 SEHNR and CDR2 FQNEAQ (reference sequence). The ends were cut back, 5 bases at V and 1 base at J, with 15 bases in the middle. The CDR3 protein is CASSPPGLASYEQYF. The CDR3 nucleotides read TGTGCCAGCAGCCCGCCGGGGCTAGCGTCCTACGAGCAGTACTTC.

The V gene is TRBV7-9, the J gene TRBJ1-3; no clear D gene. The germline V gene encodes CDR1 SEHNR and CDR2 FQNEAQ (reference sequence). V lost 1 base, J lost 2 bases, and 15 bases lay in between. The CDR3 is 17 residues long. The CDR3 bases are TGTGCCAGCAGCTTAGGCTTCGGCTGGGAGGCTGGAAACACCATATATTTT. Its translation is CASSLGFGWEAGNTIYF. Complete variable domain (other parts from reference TRBV7-9 and TRBJ1-3): DTGVSQNPRHKITKRGQNVTFRCDPISEHNRLYWYRQTLGQGPEFLTYFQNEAQLEKSRLLSDRFSAERPKGSFSTLEIQRTEQGDSAMYLCASSLGFGWEAGNTIYFGEGSWLTVV.

This chain joins TRBV18 and TRBJ2-3, with 7 bases lining up with TRBD2. CDR1 is KGHSH, CDR2 LQKENI, per germline. The ends lost 4 bases at V and 2 bases at J; junction bases unmatched: 6. The CDR3 runs to 15 residues. CDR3 residues: CASSQSSGPTDTQYF. The CDR3 DNA reads as TGTGCCAGCTCACAATCTAGCGGACCCACAGATACGCAGTATTTT.

The chain employs TRBV15 and TRBJ1-5, with D unclear. Germline V lookup: CDR1 LNHNV, CDR2 YYDKDF (reference sequence). CDR3 length: 16 residues. V lost 5 bases, J lost 5 bases, and 19 bases lay in between. The CDR3 coding sequence is TGTGCCACCAGCCAAGCCCAGAGTTCGGGGTATCAGCCCCAGCATTTT. As protein: CATSQAQSSGYQPQHF.

This chain uses TRBV7-3 with TRBJ1-1, with TRBD1 as a possible D gene (6 bases). The CDR3 totals 14 residues. Trimming shortened V by 2 bases and J by 4 bases, and 11 bases separated the two germline ends. Germline V gives CDR1 SGHTA, CDR2 FQGTGA. In DNA, the CDR3 is TGTGCCAGCAGCTTACAGGGGTCGAGCACTGAAGCTTTCTTT. Its translation is CASSLQGSSTEAFF. Together with reference TRBV7-3 and TRBJ1-1, the CDR3 gives the full variable domain: GAGVSQTPSNKVTEKGKYVELRCDPISGHTALYWYRQSLGQGPEFLIYFQGTGAADDSGLPNDRFFAVRPEGSVSTLKIQRTERGDSAVYLCASSLQGSSTEAFFGQGTRLTVV.

The chain uses TRBV5-4 and TRBJ1-1, with 7 bases that match TRBD1. Germline lookup yields CDR1 SGHNT and CDR2 YYREEE (reference sequence). The CDR3 totals 14 residues. With V trimmed by 4 bases and J by 10 bases, 13 bases remained unmatched. The CDR3 reads CASSDRDRELRAFF. The CDR3 DNA is TGTGCCAGCAGCGACCGCGACAGGGAGTTAAGAGCTTTCTTT.

The chain has TRBV5-1 and TRBJ2-5, with 12 bases identical to TRBD2. The last part of the DNA fits TRBJ2-7 better; the J call may be wrong. The germline V gene has CDR1 SGHRS and CDR2 YFSETQ. The CDR3 sequence is 14 residues long. The CDR3 DNA reads as TGCGCCAGCAGCCCGACTAGCGGGAGCGACGAGCAGTACTTC. As protein: CASSPTSGSDEQYF.

This clone was counted a few times. The rearrangement links TRBV5-1 to TRBJ1-1; a weak D match, TRBD1 (5 bases). The CDR3 is 15 residues long. With 4 bases removed from V and 5 bases from J, the gap between germline ends came to 18 bases. Per germline, CDR1 SGHRS and CDR2 YFSETQ. CDR3 region: CASSPTSAQGTEAFF. The CDR3, as DNA: TGCGCCAGCAGCCCAACCTCGGCGCAGGGAACTGAAGCTTTCTTT.

The CDR3 loop is CASSPNPTGELFF. The CDR3 nucleotides are TGCGCCAGCAGTCCCAATCCAACCGGGGAGCTGTTTTTT. The chain has TRBV5-1 and TRBJ2-2; D uncertain. The CDR3 sequence is 13 residues long. Trimming left V 5 bases short and J 5 bases short, with 10 bases between. Germline CDR1 reads SGHRS; CDR2 reads YFSETQ.

J is TRBJ2-2 and V is TRBV18, with D maybe TRBD1 (6 bases). The V gene lost 8 bases and the J gene lost 4 bases, with 11 bases spanning the gap. Germline V gives CDR1 KGHSH, CDR2 LQKENI. CDR3 length: 13 amino acids. The CDR3 DNA follows: TGTGCCAGCCTACAGGGTGGCACCGGGGAGCTGTTTTTT. This gives the protein CASLQGGTGELFF.

The V and J genes are TRBV6-6 and TRBJ1-5; 8 nucleotides agree with TRBD1. CDR1 and CDR2 (germline): MNHNY, SVGAGI (reference sequence). Unmatched junction bases numbered 0, after V lost 0 bases and J lost 2 bases. CDR3 length equals 15 residues. Written as DNA, the CDR3 is TGTGCCAGCAGTTACTCGACAGGGGGCAATCAGCCCCAGCATTTT. Amino acid sequence: CASSYSTGGNQPQHF.

The V call is TRBV4-1, the J call TRBJ2-3, with a tentative D call TRBD2 (6 bases). Trimming removed 0 bases from V and 3 bases from J, with 13 bases in between. CDR3 length: 16 residues. Per germline, CDR1 MGHRA and CDR2 YSYEKL. The CDR3 sequence is CASSQDGGTGTDTQYF. The DNA of the CDR3 is TGCGCCAGCAGCCAAGATGGAGGGACGGGGACAGATACGCAGTATTTT.

The rearrangement links TRBV27 to TRBJ2-5, with 8 bases aligning to TRBD2. The CDR3 sequence is 15 residues long. V dropped 3 bases and J dropped 5; count of bases not matched to a gene: 8. The germline CDR1 and CDR2 sequences are MNHEY and SMNVEV (reference sequence). CDR3 nucleotides: TGTGCCAGCAGTTTCCAGGGACTAGTAGGGGAGACCCAGTACTTC. Its translation is CASSFQGLVGETQYF.